These T cell receptor beta chains were read from a single sample in a study of shared clonotypes between healthy human individuals. Measured with immunoSEQ multiplex PCR; TCRdb has only the in-frame clones, and not every one. Of a few million clones in the sample, 85% to 95% were seen once. Sequencing was done on a sample of naive CD4+ T cells from PBMCs. The receptors were sampled from a man aged 18 to 29 in good health. Some clones in this sample may be carry-over from other donors' samples. Both conserved end residues are part of each CDR3. The D gene is left open where the match is weak.

TRBV4-3	TRBJ2-3	NA	TGCGCCAGCAGCCCCTCTCCCAGTGGTGGGATCACAGATACGCAGTATTTT	CASSPSPSGGITDTQYF
TRBV28	TRBJ1-6	NA	TGTGCCAGCAGTTCCCCTGGGTCACCCCTCCACTTT	CASSSPGSPLHF
TRBV27	TRBJ1-5	TRBD1	TGTGCCGGCCCGATGGCTGAGGGGGCGCGGGGCAATCAGCCCCAGCATTTT	CAGPMAEGARGNQPQHF
TRBV11-2	TRBJ1-4	TRBD1	TGTGCCAGCGGATTCACAGGGGAGAGTGAAAAACTGTTTTTT	CASGFTGESEKLFF
TRBV30	TRBJ1-5	NA	TGTGCCTGGAGTGTACGCGAGAATCAGCCCCAGCATTTT	CAWSVRENQPQHF
TRBV7-9	TRBJ1-2	NA	TGTGCCAGCAGTCGAAGCGCGGGAAATGATGGCTACACCTTC	CASSRSAGNDGYTF
TRBV10-3	TRBJ2-2	TRBD2	TGTGCCATGGCTCGGGGACTAGCGGGAGGAAAGAACACCGGGGAGCTGTTTTTT	CAMARGLAGGKNTGELFF
TRBV28	TRBJ1-3	NA	TGTGCCAGCAGTTTCCAAGTAAACACCATATATTTT	CASSFQVNTIYF
TRBV10-3	TRBJ2-1	TRBD2	TGTGCCATCAGTCCCGGGACTAGCGTCGATCAGCAGTTCTTC	CAISPGTSVDQQFF
TRBV14	TRBJ2-1	NA	TGTGCCAGCAGCCATACTGTTGGCTCCTCCTACAATGAGCAGTTCTTC	CASSHTVGSSYNEQFF
TRBV11-3	TRBJ2-7	NA	TGTGCCAGCAGCTTAGTTTTGGGCTACGAGCAGTACTTC	CASSLVLGYEQYF
TRBV7-8	TRBJ2-3	NA	TGTGCCAGCAGCCCGGAGGGGTATAGCACAGATACGCAGTATTTT	CASSPEGYSTDTQYF
TRBV6-1	TRBJ2-3	TRBD1	TGTGCCAGCAGTGAAGCCCCAGGGGGCCATTTAGATACGCAGTATTTT	CASSEAPGGHLDTQYF
TRBV2	TRBJ2-5	TRBD2	TGTGCCAGCGTGGGACTAACAAGAGAGACCCAGTACTTC	CASVGLTRETQYF
TRBV6-5	TRBJ1-2	NA	TGTGCCAGCAGTCCCATTCTACGGGGCCACTATGGCTACACCTTC	CASSPILRGHYGYTF
TRBV15	TRBJ2-7	TRBD2	TGTGCCACCAGCAGGGACACCTTCGGGAGGGCCTATGGAAACGAGCAGTACTTC	CATSRDTFGRAYGNEQYF
TRBV9	TRBJ2-4	TRBD2	TGTGCCAGCAGCGTAGAGGGAGCGGGAGGGAACATTCAGTACTTC	CASSVEGAGGNIQYF
TRBV19	TRBJ1-2	TRBD1	TGTGCCAGTCAGGACAGGCTCGTAGGCTATGGCTACACCTTC	CASQDRLVGYGYTF
TRBV11-2	TRBJ1-2	NA	TGTGCCAGCAGCTTAGACCCCCGTAACTATGGCTACACCTTC	CASSLDPRNYGYTF